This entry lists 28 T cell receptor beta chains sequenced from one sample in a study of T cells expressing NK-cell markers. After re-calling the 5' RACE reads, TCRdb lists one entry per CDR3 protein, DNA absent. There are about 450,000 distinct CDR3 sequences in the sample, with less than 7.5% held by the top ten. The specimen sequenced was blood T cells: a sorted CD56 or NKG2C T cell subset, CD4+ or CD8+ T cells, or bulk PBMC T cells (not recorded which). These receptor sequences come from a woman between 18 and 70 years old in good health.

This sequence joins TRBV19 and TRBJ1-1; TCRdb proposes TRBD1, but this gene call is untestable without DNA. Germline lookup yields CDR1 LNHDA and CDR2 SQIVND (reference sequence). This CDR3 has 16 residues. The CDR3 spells CASSKGRGLMNTEAFF.

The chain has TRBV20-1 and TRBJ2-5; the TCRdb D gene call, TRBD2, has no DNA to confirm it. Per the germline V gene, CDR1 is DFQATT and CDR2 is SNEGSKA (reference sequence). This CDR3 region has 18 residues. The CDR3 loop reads CSATGLAEPVLYQETQYF.

CDR3 loop: CASSTGQGNNEQFF. The rearrangement uses TRBV5-1 and TRBJ2-1; the D call of TRBD1 rests on TCRdb alone, since no DNA is present to check it. Germline CDR1 and CDR2: SGHRS and YFSETQ. The CDR3 runs 14 residues.

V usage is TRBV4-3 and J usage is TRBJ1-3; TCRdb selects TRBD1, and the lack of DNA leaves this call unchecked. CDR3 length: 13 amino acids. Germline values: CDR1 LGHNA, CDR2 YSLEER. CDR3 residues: CASSQSTGRTIYF.

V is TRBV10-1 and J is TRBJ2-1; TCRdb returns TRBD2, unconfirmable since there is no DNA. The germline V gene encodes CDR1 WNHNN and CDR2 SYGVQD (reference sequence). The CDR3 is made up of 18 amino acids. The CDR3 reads CASSPTGTSGGNYNEQFF.

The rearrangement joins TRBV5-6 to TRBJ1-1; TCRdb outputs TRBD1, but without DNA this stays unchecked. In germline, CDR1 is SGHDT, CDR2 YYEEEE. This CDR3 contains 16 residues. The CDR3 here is CASSPNPGQGNTEAFF.

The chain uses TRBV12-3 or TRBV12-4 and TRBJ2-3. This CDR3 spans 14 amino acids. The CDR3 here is CASSLERYTDTQYF.

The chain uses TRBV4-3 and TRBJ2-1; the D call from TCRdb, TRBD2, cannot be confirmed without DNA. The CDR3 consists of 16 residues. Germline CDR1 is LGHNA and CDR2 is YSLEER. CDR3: CASSQDSAGVRYEQFF.

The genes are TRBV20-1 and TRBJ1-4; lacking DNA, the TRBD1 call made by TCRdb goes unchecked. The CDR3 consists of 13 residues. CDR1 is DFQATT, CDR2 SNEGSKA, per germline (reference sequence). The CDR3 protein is CSAIQGAEEKLFF.

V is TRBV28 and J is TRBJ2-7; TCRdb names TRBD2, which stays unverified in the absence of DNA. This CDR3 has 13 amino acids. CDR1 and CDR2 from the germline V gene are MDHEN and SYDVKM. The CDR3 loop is CASGSGAGYEQYF.

CDR3 amino acids: CASTGGRGNTEAFF. The chain couples TRBV19 to TRBJ1-1; TCRdb picks TRBD1, but there is no DNA to check that call. Germline V gene lookup returns CDR1 LNHDA and CDR2 SQIVND (reference sequence). This CDR3 is built from 14 residues.

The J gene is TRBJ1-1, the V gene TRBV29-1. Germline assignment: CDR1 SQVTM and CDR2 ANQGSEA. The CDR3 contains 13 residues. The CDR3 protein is CSVELELNTEAFF.

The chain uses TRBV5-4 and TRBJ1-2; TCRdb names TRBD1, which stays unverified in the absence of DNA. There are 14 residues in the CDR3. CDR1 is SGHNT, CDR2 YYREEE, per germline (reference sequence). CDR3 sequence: CASSYPSGDYGYTF.

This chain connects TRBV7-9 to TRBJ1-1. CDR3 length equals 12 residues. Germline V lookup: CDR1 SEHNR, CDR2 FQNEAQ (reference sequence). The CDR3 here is CASSPRSGEAFF.

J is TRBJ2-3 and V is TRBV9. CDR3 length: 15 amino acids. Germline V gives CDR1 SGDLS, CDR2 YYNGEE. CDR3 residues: CASSVVSGGTDTQYF.

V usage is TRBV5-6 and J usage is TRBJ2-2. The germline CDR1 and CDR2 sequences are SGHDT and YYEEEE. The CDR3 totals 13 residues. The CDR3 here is CASSSVLTGELFF.

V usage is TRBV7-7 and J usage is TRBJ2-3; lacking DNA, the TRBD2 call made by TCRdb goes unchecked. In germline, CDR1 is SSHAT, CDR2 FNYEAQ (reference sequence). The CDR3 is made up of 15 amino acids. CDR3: CASSPRDSGVDTQYF.

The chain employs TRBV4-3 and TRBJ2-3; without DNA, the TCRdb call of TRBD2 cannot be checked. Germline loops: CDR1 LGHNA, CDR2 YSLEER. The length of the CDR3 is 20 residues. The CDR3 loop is CASSQALRWRSGSVTDTQYF.

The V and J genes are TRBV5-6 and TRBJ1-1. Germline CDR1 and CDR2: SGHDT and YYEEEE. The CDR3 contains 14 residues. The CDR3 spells CASSWVRGNTEAFF. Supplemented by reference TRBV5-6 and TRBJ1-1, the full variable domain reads DAGVTQSPTHLIKTRGQQVTLRCSPKSGHDTVSWYQQALGQGPQFIFQYYEEEERQRGNFPDRFSGHQFPNYSSELNVNALLLGDSALYLCASSWVRGNTEAFFGQGTRLTVV.

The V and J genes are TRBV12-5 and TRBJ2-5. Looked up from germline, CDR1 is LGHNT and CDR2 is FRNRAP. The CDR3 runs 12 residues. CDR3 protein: CASGFQGQTQYF.

The CDR3 loop reads CASSLGGGTDEAFF. V gene TRBV7-6 combines with J gene TRBJ1-1; lacking DNA, the TRBD1 call made by TCRdb goes unchecked. Germline values: CDR1 SGHVS, CDR2 FNYEAQ. The CDR3 extends over 14 amino acids.

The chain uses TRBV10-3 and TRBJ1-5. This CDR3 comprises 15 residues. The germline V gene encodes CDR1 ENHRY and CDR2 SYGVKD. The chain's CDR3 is CAISQRRYSNQPQHF.

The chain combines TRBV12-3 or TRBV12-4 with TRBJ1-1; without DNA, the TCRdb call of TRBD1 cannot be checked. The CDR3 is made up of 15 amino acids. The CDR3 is CASLLKQGWDPEAFF.

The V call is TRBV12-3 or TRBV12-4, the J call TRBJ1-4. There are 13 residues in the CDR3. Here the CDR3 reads CASSLHGGGKLFF.

This CDR3 is CSASLTEVNYGYTF. This chain joins TRBV20-1 and TRBJ1-2; without DNA, the TCRdb call of TRBD1 cannot be checked. CDR1 DFQATT and CDR2 SNEGSKA come from the germline V gene (reference sequence). This CDR3 is 14 amino acids long.

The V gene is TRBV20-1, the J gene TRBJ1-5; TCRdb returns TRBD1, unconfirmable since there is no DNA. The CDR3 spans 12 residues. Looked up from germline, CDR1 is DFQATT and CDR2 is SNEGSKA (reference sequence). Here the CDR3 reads CSASPPGQPQHF.

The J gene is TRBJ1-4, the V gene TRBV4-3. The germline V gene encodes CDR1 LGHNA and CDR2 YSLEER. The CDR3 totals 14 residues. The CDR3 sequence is CASSQERTNEKLFF.

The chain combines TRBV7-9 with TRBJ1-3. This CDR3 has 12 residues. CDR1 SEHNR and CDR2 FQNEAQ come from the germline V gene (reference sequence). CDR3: CASSLAGNTIYF.